Below, 25 T cell receptor beta chains from the same sample are listed, as sequenced in a study of CD4 T cells in lung cancer. Their antigens remain unidentified. PBMCs stimulated roughly two weeks with mutant 27-mer peptides plus IL21, IL7, IL15, IL2. Sorting by cytokine capture selected live IFNgamma-secreting T cells after peptide-pulsed B cell restimulation. Sorted cells were expanded at limiting dilution, around 3 or 10 per well, for about 13 to 21 days. Some clones are missing from TCRdb's copy, which holds only in-frame ones; the method was immunoSEQ multiplex PCR. This table holds about 480 clones, under 95% found once. The sample consisted of a CD4+ T cell line or clone grown in culture. The receptors here all came from a woman aged 60 to 75 with non-small cell lung cancer. Some clones in this sample may be carry-over from other donors' samples.

This chain joins TRBV19 and TRBJ1-1, with D unclear. In germline, CDR1 is LNHDA, CDR2 SQIVND (reference sequence). Between the trimmed V and J ends, which lost 5 bases and 1 base, there was a span of 8 bases. The CDR3 sequence is 13 residues long. The CDR3 DNA follows: TGTGCCAGTAGTTTTACAGCGAACACTGAAGCTTTCTTT. This gives the protein CASSFTANTEAFF.

The V call is TRBV7-9, the J call TRBJ2-3; 10 nucleotides line up with TRBD2. V lost 5 bases, J lost 2 bases, and 16 bases stayed unmatched. Germline-derived CDR1 and CDR2 are SEHNR and FQNEAQ (reference sequence). The CDR3 loop spans 19 amino acids. CDR3 DNA sequence: TGTGCCAGCAGCCCCGCGGGCCTTCAGCGGGGGGGCCCCACAGATACGCAGTATTTT. Its protein product is CASSPAGLQRGGPTDTQYF.

This rearrangement joins TRBV27 to TRBJ1-4; D gene uncertain. With 6 bases removed from V and 2 bases from J, the gap between germline ends came to 10 bases. The CDR3 totals 14 residues. Germline values: CDR1 MNHEY, CDR2 SMNVEV (reference sequence). As DNA, the CDR3 is TGTGCCAGCAGCCCGGACGTCACTAATGAAAAACTGTTTTTT. The encoded protein is CASSPDVTNEKLFF.

The chain is built from TRBV7-2 and TRBJ1-1; D is possibly TRBD1 (5 bases). Germline CDR1 is SGHTA and CDR2 is FQGNSA. V dropped 2 bases and J dropped 1 base, with 17 bases sitting between them. The CDR3 is 17 residues long. The CDR3 loop reads CASSLFGRTRENTEAFF. The CDR3 DNA sequence: TGTGCCAGCAGCTTATTTGGGAGGACCAGGGAGAACACTGAAGCTTTCTTT. Supplemented by reference TRBV7-2 and TRBJ1-1, the full variable domain reads GAGVSQSPSNKVTEKGKDVELRCDPISGHTALYWYRQSLGQGLEFLIYFQGNSAPDKSGLPSDRFSAERTGGSVSTLTIQRTQQEDSAVYLCASSLFGRTRENTEAFFGQGTRLTVV.

CDR3 in DNA: TGTGCCAGTAGTAGGGACGGCCCCTACGAGCAGTACTTC. Translated: CASSRDGPYEQYF. This sequence joins TRBV19 and TRBJ2-7; either TRBD1 or TRBD2 may fit D (5 bases each). Germline loops: CDR1 LNHDA, CDR2 SQIVND (reference sequence). Deletions cut 4 bases from V and 2 bases from J, with 9 bases between. This CDR3 has 13 residues.

The rearrangement uses TRBV27 and TRBJ2-7; TRBD1 matches 7 bases. Germline assignment: CDR1 MNHEY and CDR2 SMNVEV (reference sequence). V trimming: 3 bases; J trimming: 5 bases; junction bases outside the gene matches: 1. CDR3 length equals 12 residues. CDR3 coding DNA: TGTGCCAGCAGTTTGACAGGGAACGAGCAGTACTTC. Its translation is CASSLTGNEQYF.

V usage is TRBV7-9 and J usage is TRBJ1-1; a possible D gene is TRBD1 (5 bases). CDR1 and CDR2 from the germline V gene are SEHNR and FQNEAQ (reference sequence). The CDR3 runs 15 residues. Trimming cost V 5 bases and J 2 bases, with 15 bases left between them. This CDR3 reads CASSGTGTINTEAFF. The CDR3 DNA is TGTGCCAGCAGCGGGACCGGGACGATAAACACTGAAGCTTTCTTT.

The gene calls are TRBV30 and TRBJ1-5, with 11 bases identical to TRBD1. Germline V lookup: CDR1 GTSNPN, CDR2 SVGIG (reference sequence). This CDR3 region has 13 residues. Unmatched junction bases numbered 6, after V lost 8 bases and J lost 6 bases. CDR3 sequence: CAGDRGFGQPQHF. The CDR3 region has the DNA TGTGCCGGGGACAGGGGGTTCGGTCAGCCCCAGCATTTT.

This chain connects TRBV5-4 to TRBJ2-2, with D possibly being TRBD2 (6 bases). CDR1 and CDR2 from the germline V gene are SGHNT and YYREEE (reference sequence). This CDR3 comprises 14 residues. V lost 6 bases, J lost 5 bases, and 14 bases lay in between. The CDR3 loop reads CASMAGTVTGELFF. In DNA, the CDR3 is TGTGCCAGCATGGCGGGGACTGTGACCGGGGAGCTGTTTTTT.

This chain joins TRBV19 and TRBJ2-3; tentatively, D is TRBD2 (5 bases). The CDR3 has 16 residues. Trimming removed 2 bases at V and 3 bases at J, with 15 bases between. Per the germline V gene, CDR1 is LNHDA and CDR2 is SQIVND (reference sequence). The chain's CDR3 is CASSINPLAQTDTQYF. The CDR3 coding sequence is TGTGCCAGTAGTATAAATCCGCTAGCCCAAACAGATACGCAGTATTTT.

V usage is TRBV7-9 and J usage is TRBJ2-7; no definite D call. The germline gives CDR1 SEHNR, CDR2 FQNEAQ (reference sequence). Trimming took off 5 bases at V and 0 bases at J, with 5 bases between the two ends. The CDR3 sequence is 12 residues long. The CDR3 DNA is TGTGCCAGCAGCCTGAACTCCTACGAGCAGTACTTC. It is translated as CASSLNSYEQYF. The full variable domain, its missing parts supplied by reference TRBV7-9 and TRBJ2-7, is DTGVSQNPRHKITKRGQNVTFRCDPISEHNRLYWYRQTLGQGPEFLTYFQNEAQLEKSRLLSDRFSAERPKGSFSTLEIQRTEQGDSAMYLCASSLNSYEQYFGPGTRLTVT.

The chain employs TRBV7-2 and TRBJ2-2, with 8 bases identical to TRBD2. The CDR3 is 16 residues long. Germline V gives CDR1 SGHTA, CDR2 FQGNSA. The J segment lost 6 bases and the V segment lost 5 bases, leaving 11 bases of the junction unmatched. The CDR3 coding sequence is TGTGCCAGCAGCGCACGACCAGCGGGAGTCCCCGGGGAGCTGTTTTTT. As protein: CASSARPAGVPGELFF.

In DNA form, the CDR3 reads TGTGCCAACTGGGGTCGTGGGGGATTGAACACTGAAGCTTTCTTT. It yields the protein CANWGRGGLNTEAFF. V usage is TRBV5-8 and J usage is TRBJ1-1; possible D gene TRBD1, 5 bases. V shed 9 bases and J shed 0 bases, with 18 bases lying between them. This CDR3 has 15 amino acids. Germline-derived CDR1 and CDR2 are SGHTS and YDEGEE.

This clone was seen once. The chain carries TRBV15 and TRBJ2-7; tentatively, D is TRBD1 (5 bases). The CDR3 contains 12 residues. Trimming cost V 6 bases and J 0 bases, with 6 bases left between them. Germline loops: CDR1 LNHNV, CDR2 YYDKDF (reference sequence). CDR3 sequence (DNA): TGTGCCACCAGAGACAGCTCCTACGAGCAGTACTTC. Amino acid sequence: CATRDSSYEQYF.

The chain has TRBV10-3 and TRBJ2-5; 8 bases are a match to TRBD2. The germline gives CDR1 ENHRY, CDR2 SYGVKD. This CDR3 has 13 residues. V dropped 6 bases and J dropped 5; count of bases not matched to a gene: 5. This CDR3 is CAISMSGSETQYF. The CDR3 DNA reads as TGTGCCATCAGCATGAGCGGGAGTGAGACCCAGTACTTC.

The chain uses TRBV5-8 and TRBJ2-3, with 7 nucleotides matching TRBD2. This CDR3 has 13 amino acids. After removal of 4 bases from V and 3 bases from J, the junction contained 2 bases not matched to a gene. From germline, CDR1 is SGHTS and CDR2 YDEGEE. The CDR3 sequence is CASSGLETDTQYF. CDR3 DNA: TGTGCCAGCAGCGGACTAGAGACAGATACGCAGTATTTT.

V gene TRBV13 combines with J gene TRBJ1-1; the D gene is possibly TRBD1 (5 bases). V was clipped by 6 bases and J by 2 bases, with 13 bases between them. CDR1 and CDR2 from the germline V gene are PRHDT and FYEKMQ (reference sequence). The CDR3 has 14 residues. CDR3 sequence: CASRSAGSNTEAFF. Here the CDR3 DNA reads TGTGCCAGCAGATCAGCAGGGAGTAACACTGAAGCTTTCTTT.

The rearrangement links TRBV5-6 to TRBJ1-3, with 7 nucleotides matching TRBD1. This CDR3 contains 17 residues. V dropped 3 bases and J dropped 0; count of bases not matched to a gene: 9. The germline CDR1 and CDR2 sequences are SGHDT and YYEEEE. The CDR3 coding sequence is TGTGCCAGCAGCTCTCTACAGGGGACCTACTCTGGAAACACCATATATTTT. Protein: CASSSLQGTYSGNTIYF.

The chain links TRBV6-5 to TRBJ1-2; D call uncertain. Per germline, CDR1 MNHEY and CDR2 SVGAGI. Trimming removed 5 bases at V and 3 bases at J, with 13 bases between. The CDR3 has 14 residues. CDR3 nucleotides: TGTGCCAGCAGTCGCCACCGGACTGACTATGGCTACACCTTC. Translating it yields CASSRHRTDYGYTF.

The chain carries TRBV6-6 and TRBJ1-4; D perhaps matches TRBD1 (6 bases). CDR1 and CDR2 (germline): MNHNY, SVGAGI (reference sequence). The CDR3 runs to 13 residues. Trimming took off 2 bases at V and 8 bases at J, with 9 bases between the two ends. DNA for the CDR3: TGTGCCAGCAGTTACCCAGGGGTGGAAAAACTGTTTTTT. Translation: CASSYPGVEKLFF.

The chain links TRBV5-1 to TRBJ1-4, with D possibly TRBD1 on 5 matching bases. V shed 0 bases and J shed 8 bases, with 11 bases lying between them. The CDR3 is made up of 14 amino acids. Germline-derived CDR1 and CDR2 are SGHRS and YFSETQ. This CDR3 is CASSLAQGGEKLFF. The CDR3 DNA reads TGCGCCAGCAGCTTGGCTCAGGGCGGAGAAAAACTGTTTTTT.

This sequence joins TRBV19 and TRBJ2-6, with D uncertain. Germline V gene lookup returns CDR1 LNHDA and CDR2 SQIVND (reference sequence). This CDR3 has 14 residues. V lost 2 bases to trimming and J lost 0 bases, with 2 bases between them. CDR3 in DNA: TGTGCCAGTAGTATACACTCTGGGGCCAACGTCCTGACTTTC. Amino acid sequence: CASSIHSGANVLTF. The full variable domain, completed using reference TRBV19 and TRBJ2-6, is DGGITQSPKYLFRKEGQNVTLSCEQNLNHDAMYWYRQDPGQGLRLIYYSQIVNDFQKGDIAEGYSVSREKKESFPLTVTSAQKNPTAFYLCASSIHSGANVLTFGAGSRLTVL.

This clone came up once. V usage is TRBV11-1 and J usage is TRBJ2-7, with TRBD1 matching 8 bases. The CDR3 is 15 amino acids. Germline V CDR1 and CDR2: SGHAT, FQDESV (reference sequence). J was trimmed by 0 bases and V by 7 bases; bases with no gene match: 8. The CDR3 here is CASTRTGRNSYEQYF. CDR3 DNA: TGTGCCAGCACGCGGACAGGGCGCAACTCCTACGAGCAGTACTTC.

The chain couples TRBV6-5 to TRBJ1-3, with no clear D. Germline V gene data show CDR1 as MNHEY and CDR2 as SVGAGI. Deletions cut 4 bases from V and 0 bases from J, with 13 bases between. This CDR3 region has 16 residues. CDR3 bases: TGTGCCAGCAGTTCAGTCCCAGGAAGCTCTGGAAACACCATATATTTT. Translating gives CASSSVPGSSGNTIYF.

The rearrangement uses TRBV9 and TRBJ2-5; TRBD2 matches at 10 bases. The assigned J gene may be wrong: the sequence end matches TRBJ2-7 better. The length of the CDR3 is 16 residues. CDR1 is SGDLS, CDR2 YYNGEE, per germline. The CDR3 region has the DNA TGTGCCAGCAGCTCAACCGGGACTAGCGTCTCCTACGAGCAGTACTTC. Protein product: CASSSTGTSVSYEQYF.